Each of the 20 T cell receptor beta chains below was sequenced from the same sample in a study of T cell repertoires in cytomegalovirus infection. TCRdb recomputed calls from the reads with MiXCR, one row per CDR3 protein. The sample has 740,000 or so distinct CDR3 sequences, under 40% seen once. Sequenced: PBMCs. Receptor source: a human donor in good health (CMV status not recorded). Some clones in this sample may be carry-over from other donors' samples.

This clonotype was counted a few times. The rearrangement links TRBV28 to TRBJ1-1; unclear D gene. The CDR3 sequence is 14 residues long. Germline V lookup: CDR1 MDHEN, CDR2 SYDVKM. Trimming pared 3 bases from V and 2 bases from J, leaving 10 bases between. The CDR3 is CASSFEQTNTEAFF. CDR3 nucleotides: TGTGCCAGCAGTTTCGAACAGACTAACACTGAAGCTTTCTTT.

This clonotype was counted a few times. This chain connects TRBV28 to TRBJ2-2, with 8 bases fitting TRBD1. The V and J ends lost 5 bases and 6 bases, in that order; junction bases with no gene match: 8. CDR1 and CDR2 from the germline V gene are MDHEN and SYDVKM. CDR3 length equals 15 residues. The CDR3 region is CASSHYSGGPGELFF. The CDR3 DNA reads TGTGCCAGCAGTCATTACTCAGGGGGCCCCGGGGAGCTGTTTTTT.

This clonotype was found many times. J is TRBJ1-4 and V is TRBV6-5; 9 bases agree with TRBD1. The germline CDR1 and CDR2 sequences are MNHEY and SVGAGI. The CDR3 is made up of 15 amino acids. The V gene end was trimmed by 2 bases and the J gene end by 8 bases; junction bases not matched to a gene: 6. DNA for the CDR3: TGTGCCAGCAGTTACGTCGGACAGGGGAGGGAAAAACTGTTTTTT. It translates to CASSYVGQGREKLFF.

V is TRBV12-3 or TRBV12-4 and J is TRBJ1-2; D perhaps matches TRBD1 (6 bases). The CDR3 has 12 residues. With 5 bases removed from V and 5 bases from J, the gap between germline ends came to 9 bases. The CDR3 loop reads CASSRGMYGYTF. DNA for the CDR3: TGTGCCAGCAGTAGGGGGATGTATGGCTACACCTTC.

The V call is TRBV19, the J call TRBJ2-4; D may be TRBD2 (6 bases). Germline loops: CDR1 LNHDA, CDR2 SQIVND (reference sequence). V dropped 2 bases and J dropped 8 bases, with 10 bases sitting between them. CDR3 length: 13 residues. Here the CDR3 reads CASSIWEADIQYF. CDR3 nucleotides: TGTGCCAGTAGTATATGGGAGGCGGACATTCAGTACTTC.

The V and J genes are TRBV29-1 and TRBJ1-5; 7 bases map to TRBD1. The CDR3 totals 13 residues. Germline loops: CDR1 SQVTM, CDR2 ANQGSEA. V was clipped by 4 bases and J by 2 bases; unmatched bases: 2. This CDR3 reads CSVGRGGNQPQHF. In DNA form, the CDR3 reads TGCAGCGTTGGCAGGGGGGGCAATCAGCCCCAGCATTTT.

This clonotype was seen only a few times. The rearrangement joins TRBV7-2 to TRBJ2-1; D uncertain. Looked up from germline, CDR1 is SGHTA and CDR2 is FQGNSA. CDR3 size: 15 residues. Between the trimmed V and J ends, which lost 1 base and 0 bases, there was a span of 7 bases. The CDR3 protein is CASSLGTASYNEQFF. The CDR3 DNA follows: TGTGCCAGCAGCTTAGGTACGGCCTCCTACAATGAGCAGTTCTTC.

Note on this clonotype: At one end, the junction sequence differs from germline, possibly due to a read error. The chain couples TRBV4-2 to TRBJ1-4; D is undetermined. Germline values: CDR1 LGHNA, CDR2 YNFKEQ. The CDR3 consists of 16 residues. The CDR3 sequence is CASSQGVGANNEKMFF. The CDR3 DNA reads TGTGCCAGCAGCCAAGGCGTTGGAGCTAATAATGAAAAAATGTTTTTT.

V and J are TRBV28 and TRBJ2-5, with D tentatively TRBD1 (5 bases). Germline V gene sequence: CDR1 MDHEN, CDR2 SYDVKM. Trimming cost V 8 bases and J 6 bases, with 13 bases left between them. The CDR3 covers 12 residues. As DNA, the CDR3 is TGTGCCAGCTGCTTGGTGGGGCAGACCCAGTACTTC. The encoded protein is CASCLVGQTQYF.

The chain has TRBV27 and TRBJ2-1; either TRBD1 or TRBD2 may supply D (5 bases each). This CDR3 region has 14 residues. V was trimmed by 7 bases and J by 7 bases, leaving 17 bases between them. The germline gives CDR1 MNHEY, CDR2 SMNVEV (reference sequence). CDR3: CASTNRAEGNEQFF. Written as DNA, the CDR3 is TGTGCCAGCACCAATCGGGCAGAGGGGAATGAGCAGTTCTTC.

The chain has TRBV28 and TRBJ2-7; no firm D call. Trimming shortened V by 11 bases and J by 4 bases, and 21 bases separated the two germline ends. In germline, CDR1 is MDHEN, CDR2 SYDVKM. This CDR3 contains 14 residues. The CDR3 bases are TGTGCCGCCCACGAGGACGGCAAGGGTTACGAGCAGTACTTC. Protein sequence: CAAHEDGKGYEQYF. The full variable domain, with the rest looked up from reference TRBV28 and TRBJ2-7, is DVKVTQSSRYLVKRTGEKVFLECVQDMDHENMFWYRQDPGLGLRLIYFSYDVKMKEKGDIPEGYSVSREKKERFSLILESASTNQTSMYLCAAHEDGKGYEQYFGPGTRLTVT.

The rearrangement links TRBV5-1 to TRBJ2-1; tentative D call: TRBD1 (6 bases). Trimming stripped 6 bases from V and 0 bases from J, with 19 bases between. From germline, CDR1 is SGHRS and CDR2 YFSETQ. CDR3 length equals 17 residues. This CDR3 reads CASTRLPQGSSYNEQFF. CDR3 DNA sequence: TGCGCCAGCACACGCCTACCCCAGGGGAGCTCCTACAATGAGCAGTTCTTC.

The V gene is TRBV6-5, the J gene TRBJ1-1, with unresolved D. This CDR3 contains 15 residues. Germline CDR1 is MNHEY and CDR2 is SVGAGI. CDR3 in DNA: TGTGCAACTCACGGGAGGCAGCTCCCGGGGACTGAAGCTTTCTTT. This codes for CATHGRQLPGTEAFF.

This clonotype showed up just a few times. This sequence joins TRBV12-3 or TRBV12-4 and TRBJ2-7; 10 bases are shared with TRBD1. The CDR3 is made up of 14 amino acids. The ends lost 2 bases at V and 6 bases at J; junction bases unmatched: 4. The CDR3 DNA reads TGTGCCAGCAGTTTAAGCGGGACAGGGGTCGAGCAGTACTTC. Amino acids: CASSLSGTGVEQYF.

The sample holds many counts of this clonotype. The rearrangement joins TRBV7-9 to TRBJ2-3, with 8 bases fitting TRBD1. V lost 10 bases to trimming and J lost 5 bases; unmatched junction nucleotides: 14. The CDR3 has 15 amino acids. Germline-derived CDR1 and CDR2 are SEHNR and FQNEAQ (reference sequence). CDR3 protein: CAIVTGVSSGDTQYF. The CDR3 DNA follows: TGTGCCATCGTGACAGGGGTTTCGTCCGGAGATACGCAGTATTTT.

The V and J genes are TRBV11-2 and TRBJ2-7; no clear D gene. Germline lookup yields CDR1 SGHAT and CDR2 FQNNGV. V was pared by 6 bases and J by 6 bases, with 21 bases between. The CDR3 runs to 15 residues. Here the CDR3 reads CASRSYGLSAPEQYF. The CDR3 DNA is TGTGCCAGCAGAAGCTATGGCCTTTCGGCTCCCGAGCAGTACTTC.

V gene TRBV20-1 combines with J gene TRBJ1-4; TRBD1 might be the D (6 bases). Germline CDR1 and CDR2: DFQATT and SNEGSKA (reference sequence). The CDR3 spans 16 residues. V shed 2 bases and J shed 2 bases, with 15 bases lying between them. DNA for the CDR3: TGCAGTGCTAGACCCAGCAGCAGGGGCACTAATGAAAAACTGTTTTTT. As protein: CSARPSSRGTNEKLFF.

V is TRBV4-2 and J is TRBJ2-7; D gene uncertain. V was clipped by 0 bases and J by 2 bases, with 11 bases between them. Germline values: CDR1 LGHNA, CDR2 YNFKEQ. The CDR3 has 15 residues. The CDR3, as DNA: TGTGCCAGCAGCCAAGATTTTAGCTTCGCCTACGAGCAGTACTTC. It codes for CASSQDFSFAYEQYF.

The sample holds a few counts of this clonotype. The chain joins TRBV5-1 to TRBJ2-5; D may correspond to TRBD1 or TRBD2 (6 bases each). Trimming pared 0 bases from V and 5 bases from J, leaving 14 bases between. CDR1 and CDR2 from the germline V gene are SGHRS and YFSETQ. The CDR3 runs 15 residues. The CDR3 protein is CASSLVGGAGETQYF. As DNA, the CDR3 is TGCGCCAGCAGCTTGGTTGGGGGCGCGGGGGAGACCCAGTACTTC.

The rearrangement uses TRBV11-2 and TRBJ2-6; 9 nucleotides match TRBD2. This CDR3 is built from 19 residues. The V gene end was trimmed by 5 bases and the J gene end by 0 bases; junction bases not matched to a gene: 11. Germline CDR1 and CDR2: SGHAT and FQNNGV. The CDR3 nucleotides read TGTGCCAGCAGCGAAAGAGTGGGACTAGCAAACTCTGGGGCCAACGTCCTGACTTTC. Amino acids: CASSERVGLANSGANVLTF.